This T cell receptor (beta chain) comes out of a study of response to subunit inactivated influenza vaccine (dated by TCRdb to 2017 to 2018). About the full investigation: Deep quantitative profiling of the T cell receptor repertoire was used in the study to follow responses to a trivalent subunit inactivated influenza vaccine. The study at large found these results: It was suggested by the authors that each seasonal influenza vaccination may recruit only a limited number of new T cells.

From cysteine to phenylalanine, the CDR3 is 14 amino acids long. Left in the record is the CDR3 DNA by itself, 42 bases read in frame from the first base. For this chain, trimming is 0 bases at the V end and 7 bases at the J end, and the number of junction bases without a gene match is 5. CDR1 is given as LNHNV and CDR2 as YYDKDF, both from the germline V gene (reference sequence). The library came from RT-PCR. For sequencing, an Illumina HiSeq 2500 was employed. The public sequencing data were trimmed at Q25 with fastp and processed into clonotypes with MiXCR by TCRdb, which kept only in-frame beta chains. Merged by CDR3 protein, the rows form single entries marked with the most common genes and DNA. The sample table holds about 780,000 distinct CDR3 sequences, of which less than 20% were seen once. The top ten constitute around 9.9% of the sample. Regarding this clonotype: The specificity of this receptor is unknown. It has no much larger one-base neighbor in the sample; base qualities were not kept.

The clonotype originates from a man aged 45-65 years who received an inactivated influenza vaccine. Donor details come from another sample of the same person, matched by shared clones. The V and J segments used are TRBV15 and TRBJ2-7; 8 of the junction bases match TRBD1. The sequencing here drew on PBMCs from blood, taken around 5 days after vaccination. The CDR3 loop reads CATSRDQGAQEQYF. The DNA sequence is TGTGCCACCAGCAGAGATCAGGGGGCCCAGGAGCAGTACTTC.